In this sample, the clone carrying this TCR beta chain turned up a few times. Antigen: not known. TCRdb re-called the 5' RACE reads with MiXCR, one entry per CDR3 protein. The sample contains some 260,000 distinct CDR3 sequences, over 15% of which appear only once. This sample is drawn from a study of T-cell memory formation after mild COVID-19. Study-level points and caveats: Those CD4+ clones that contracted were mainly in CM and EM (CD8+ ones in EMRA).

The CDR3 consists of 13 residues. CDR1 and CDR2 (germline): SGHRS, YFSETQ. Trimming removed 6 bases from V and 8 bases from J, with 15 bases in between. Sequencing used PBMCs or a T cell subset sorted from them (not recorded which). The rearrangement uses TRBV5-1 and TRBJ2-1; D gene unclear. The clonotype originates from a man aged 18 to 29 who had mild COVID-19 (a few samples of this study predate the infection). Cell type and time point are not known. The CDR3 DNA reads as TGCGCCAGCACCGCAATGGGTGGCGATGAGCAGTTCTTC. Protein: CASTAMGGDEQFF.